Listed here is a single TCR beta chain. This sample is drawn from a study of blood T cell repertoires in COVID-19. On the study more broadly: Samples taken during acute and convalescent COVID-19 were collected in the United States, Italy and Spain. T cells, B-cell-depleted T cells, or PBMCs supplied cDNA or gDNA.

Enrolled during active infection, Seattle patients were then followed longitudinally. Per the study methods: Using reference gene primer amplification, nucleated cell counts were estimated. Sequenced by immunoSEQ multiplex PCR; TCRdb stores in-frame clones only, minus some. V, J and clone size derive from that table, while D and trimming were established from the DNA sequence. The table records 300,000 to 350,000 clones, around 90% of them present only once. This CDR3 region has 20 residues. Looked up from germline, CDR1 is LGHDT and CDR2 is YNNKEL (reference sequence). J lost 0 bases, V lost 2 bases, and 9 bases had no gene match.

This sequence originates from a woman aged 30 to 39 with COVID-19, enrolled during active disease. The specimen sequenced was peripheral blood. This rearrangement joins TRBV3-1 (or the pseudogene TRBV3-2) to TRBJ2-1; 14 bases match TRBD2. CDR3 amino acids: CASSQPTTSGRESSYNEQFF. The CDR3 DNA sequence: TGTGCCAGCAGCCAACCTACGACTAGCGGGAGGGAGAGCTCCTACAATGAGCAGTTCTTC.